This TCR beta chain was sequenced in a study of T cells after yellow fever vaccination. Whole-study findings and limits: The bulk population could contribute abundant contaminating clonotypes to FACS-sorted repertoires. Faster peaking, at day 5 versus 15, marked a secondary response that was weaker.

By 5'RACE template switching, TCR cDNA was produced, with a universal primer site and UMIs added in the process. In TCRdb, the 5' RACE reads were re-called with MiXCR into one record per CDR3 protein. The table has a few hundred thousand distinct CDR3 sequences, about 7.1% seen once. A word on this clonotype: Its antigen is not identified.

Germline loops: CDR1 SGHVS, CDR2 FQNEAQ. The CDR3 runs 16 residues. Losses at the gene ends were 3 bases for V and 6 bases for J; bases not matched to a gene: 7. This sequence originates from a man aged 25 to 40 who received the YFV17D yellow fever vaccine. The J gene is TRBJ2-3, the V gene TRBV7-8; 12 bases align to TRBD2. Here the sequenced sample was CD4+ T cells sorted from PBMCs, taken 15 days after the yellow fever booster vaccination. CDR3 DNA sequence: TGTGCCAGCAGCTTTCAGACTAGCGGGAGTGGTGATACGCAGTATTTT. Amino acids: CASSFQTSGSGDTQYF.